The source of this T cell receptor (beta chain) is a study of cytomegalovirus exposure and HLA in healthy donors. Study results and caveats: A later analysis found common viral pathogens apparently linked to several of the most significant clusters.

On this clone itself: Its antigen is undetermined.

60 Vbeta and 13 Jbeta primers were used in PCR. Clones were sequenced by immunoSEQ multiplex PCR, and TCRdb holds only the in-frame ones, with some missing. Here the sample spans around 65,000 clones, 65% to 80% being singletons. This sequence originates from a man between 35 and 55 years old in good health and CMV-seropositive. Sequenced sample: PBMCs.

In DNA, the CDR3 is TGTGCCAGCAGCCAAGAAGGGGGTGATGGCACCGGGGAGCTGTTTTTT. This gives the protein CASSQEGGDGTGELFF. The rearrangement joins TRBV14 to TRBJ2-2; D is possibly TRBD1 (6 bases). The V end lost 0 bases, the J end lost 4 bases, and 12 bases lay between the germline ends. Germline assignment: CDR1 SGHDN and CDR2 FVKESK. The CDR3 loop spans 16 amino acids.